The rows below give T cell receptor beta chains drawn from one sample of a study of cytomegalovirus exposure and HLA in healthy donors. Libraries were prepared by immunoSEQ multiplex PCR; TCRdb keeps only in-frame clonotypes and omits some of them. The top ten clones hold roughly 2% of a sample with 89,000 or so clones, around 77% of them seen once. Sample: PBMCs. These receptors all stem from a boy younger than 18 in good health and CMV-seronegative. Each CDR3 is given with its conserved first and last residue. The D gene is left open where the match is weak. A clone size is listed for some rows: how often the clone was seen (once, few, many), or a class if it is expanded.

cdr3_length,clone_size,v_call,j_call,d_call,cdr3_aa,cdr3_nt
12,few,TRBV30,TRBJ1-3,-,CAWTDRLDTIYF,TGTGCCTGGACCGACAGGCTTGACACCATATATTTT
16,-,TRBV2,TRBJ2-4,TRBD2,CASSVTSGSSQNIQYF,TGTGCCAGCAGTGTTACCAGCGGGAGTTCCCAAAACATTCAGTACTTC
17,once,TRBV11-3,TRBJ2-1,TRBD1,CASSLDRDRGREGEQFF,TGTGCCAGCAGCTTAGATCGGGACAGGGGGCGGGAAGGTGAGCAGTTCTTC
15,-,TRBV4-3,TRBJ1-1,-,CASSPSSERGTEAFF,TGCGCCAGCAGCCCATCTAGCGAGCGGGGCACTGAAGCTTTCTTT
18,-,TRBV14,TRBJ2-6,TRBD2,CASSQAISGSSGANVLTF,TGTGCCAGCAGCCAAGCGATTAGCGGGAGCTCTGGGGCCAACGTCCTGACTTTC
14,-,TRBV2,TRBJ1-6,-,CASSAGKSNSPLHF,TGTGCCAGCAGTGCAGGGAAGAGTAATTCACCCCTCCACTTT
15,few,TRBV27,TRBJ2-1,-,CASSLEGAVNNEQFF,TGTGCCAGCAGTTTGGAAGGGGCCGTAAACAATGAGCAGTTCTTC
19,once,TRBV30,TRBJ1-6,TRBD1,CAWSVTRVFGTGDNSPLHF,TGTGCCTGGAGTGTAACGCGGGTATTTGGGACAGGGGATAATTCACCCCTCCACTTT
14,once,TRBV9,TRBJ2-1,-,CASSVVYGDNEQFF,TGTGCCAGCAGCGTAGTTTATGGAGACAATGAGCAGTTCTTC
15,-,TRBV2,TRBJ1-1,-,CASSEGWPMIPEAFF,TGTGCCAGCAGTGAAGGCTGGCCAATGATCCCTGAAGCTTTCTTT
12,-,TRBV6-5,TRBJ2-7,-,CASSYRGGEQYF,TGTGCCAGCAGTTACAGGGGTGGGGAGCAGTACTTC
15,-,TRBV5-1,TRBJ1-3,-,CASSLAGTTGNTIYF,TGCGCCAGCAGCTTGGCCGGGACTACTGGAAACACCATATATTTT
10,-,TRBV21-1,TRBJ1-2,-,CASQLGGYTF,TGTGCCAGCCAACTCGGGGGCTACACCTTC
10,few,TRBV7-8,TRBJ2-5,-,CASSKETQYF,TGTGCCAGCAGTAAAGAGACCCAGTACTTC
15,-,TRBV7-3,TRBJ2-7,TRBD2,CASSSQRESVYEQYF,TGTGCCAGCAGCTCTCAGCGGGAGAGTGTTTACGAGCAGTACTTC
15,few,TRBV6-1,TRBJ1-3,TRBD1,CASSPWTGSGNTIYF,TGTGCCAGCAGTCCCTGGACAGGCTCTGGAAACACCATATATTTT
18,-,TRBV5-1,TRBJ2-3,TRBD1,CASSPIDRGAHSTDTQYF,TGCGCCAGCAGCCCTATCGACAGGGGAGCACATAGCACAGATACGCAGTATTTT
14,-,TRBV9,TRBJ2-7,-,CASSVSEGHNEQYF,TGTGCCAGCAGCGTCAGTGAGGGCCACAACGAGCAGTACTTC
13,-,TRBV7-6,TRBJ2-7,-,CASSLQDTYEQYF,TGTGCCAGCAGCTTACAAGACACCTACGAGCAGTACTTC
13,-,TRBV7-2,TRBJ2-1,-,CASSFRVNNEQFF,TGTGCCAGCAGCTTCCGCGTAAACAATGAGCAGTTCTTC
16,-,TRBV10-3,TRBJ1-2,-,CAISESGERDNYGYTF,TGTGCCATCAGTGAATCCGGGGAGAGAGATAACTATGGCTACACCTTC
14,few,TRBV5-1,TRBJ1-4,TRBD1,CASSTGQSNEKLFF,TGCGCCAGCAGCACGGGACAGTCTAATGAAAAACTGTTTTTT
17,-,TRBV7-9,TRBJ2-7,TRBD1,CASSPQGERGYGSEQYF,TGTGCCAGCAGCCCACAGGGGGAGCGCGGGTATGGGTCCGAGCAGTACTTC